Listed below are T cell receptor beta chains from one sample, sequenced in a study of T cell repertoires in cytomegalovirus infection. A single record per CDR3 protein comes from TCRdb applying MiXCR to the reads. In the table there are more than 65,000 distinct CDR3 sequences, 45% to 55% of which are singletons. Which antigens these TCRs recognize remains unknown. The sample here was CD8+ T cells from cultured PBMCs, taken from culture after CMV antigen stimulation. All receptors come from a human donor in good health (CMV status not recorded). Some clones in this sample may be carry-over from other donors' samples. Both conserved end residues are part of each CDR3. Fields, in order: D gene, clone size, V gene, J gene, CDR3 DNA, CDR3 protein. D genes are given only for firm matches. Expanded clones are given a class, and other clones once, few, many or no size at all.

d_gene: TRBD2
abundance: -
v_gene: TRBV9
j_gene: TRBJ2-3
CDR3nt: TGTGCCAGCAGCCGAAATCGACGGGAGGCGGCAGATACGCAGTATTTT
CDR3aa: CASSRNRREAADTQYF

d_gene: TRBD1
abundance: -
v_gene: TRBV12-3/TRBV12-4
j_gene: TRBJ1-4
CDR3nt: TGTGCCAGCAAAACCTCGACAGGGAAGGCGCAAAAACTGTTTTTT
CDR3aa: CASKTSTGKAQKLFF

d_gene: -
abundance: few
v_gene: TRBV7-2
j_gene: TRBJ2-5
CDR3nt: TGTGCCAGCAGCTTCATTGGGGTCCGCCAAGAGACCCAGTACTTC
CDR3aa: CASSFIGVRQETQYF

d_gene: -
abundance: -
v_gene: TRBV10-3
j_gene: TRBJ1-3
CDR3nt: TGTGCCACCTTGGACGCGGACCCTGAGAGGGACACCATATATTTT
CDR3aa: CATLDADPERDTIYF

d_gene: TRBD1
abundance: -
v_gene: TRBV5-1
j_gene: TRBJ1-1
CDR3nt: TGCGCCAGTCTCCCGGGACAGGGCACTGAAGCTTTCTTT
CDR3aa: CASLPGQGTEAFF

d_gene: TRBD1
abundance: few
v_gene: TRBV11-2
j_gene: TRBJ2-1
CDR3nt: TGTGCCAGCAGCCACAGGGGGGTGGGAGAGCAGTTCTTC
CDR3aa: CASSHRGVGEQFF

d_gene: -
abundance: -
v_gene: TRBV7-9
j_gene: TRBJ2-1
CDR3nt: TGTGCCAGCAGCTTAGTGGTGGGGGGACCGAATGAGCAGTTCTTC
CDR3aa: CASSLVVGGPNEQFF

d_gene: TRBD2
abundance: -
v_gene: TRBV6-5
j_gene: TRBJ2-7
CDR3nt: TGTGCCAGCAGTCCAATAGCGGGGGTCTACGAGCAGTACTTC
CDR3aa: CASSPIAGVYEQYF

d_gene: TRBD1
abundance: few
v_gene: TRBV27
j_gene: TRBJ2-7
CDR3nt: TGTGCCAGCAGTTTACAGGGGGCGGACGAGCAGTACTTC
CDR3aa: CASSLQGADEQYF

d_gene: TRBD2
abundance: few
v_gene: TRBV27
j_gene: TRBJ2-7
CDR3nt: TGTGCCAGCAGCCCGGGACTAGGCCCTTACGAGCAGTACTTC
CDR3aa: CASSPGLGPYEQYF

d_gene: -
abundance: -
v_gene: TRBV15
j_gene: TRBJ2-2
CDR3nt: TGTGCCACCAGCAGACTTCTTGGTACGGAGGATGACACCGGGGAGCTGTTTTTT
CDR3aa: CATSRLLGTEDDTGELFF

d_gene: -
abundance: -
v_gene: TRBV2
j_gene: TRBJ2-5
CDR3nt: TGTGCCAGCCGGCGGTTCCGAGAGACCCAGTACTTC
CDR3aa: CASRRFRETQYF

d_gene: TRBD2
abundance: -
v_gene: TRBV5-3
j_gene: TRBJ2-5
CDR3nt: TGTGCCAGCAGCTCGGGACTAGCGGGGGAACAAGAGACCCAGTACTTC
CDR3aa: CASSSGLAGEQETQYF

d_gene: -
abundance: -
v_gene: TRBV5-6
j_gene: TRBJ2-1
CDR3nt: TGTGCCAGCAGCTTGTGGGGGGTGGAGCAGTTCTTC
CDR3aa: CASSLWGVEQFF

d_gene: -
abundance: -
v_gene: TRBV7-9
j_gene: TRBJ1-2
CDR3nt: TGTGCCAGCAGCTTAGAACAGGAAAGAAACTATGGCTACACCTTC
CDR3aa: CASSLEQERNYGYTF

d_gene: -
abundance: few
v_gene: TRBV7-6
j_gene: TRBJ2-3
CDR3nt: TGTGCCAGCAGCTTAGACCCAGCGGAGAAGACAGATACGCAGTATTTT
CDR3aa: CASSLDPAEKTDTQYF

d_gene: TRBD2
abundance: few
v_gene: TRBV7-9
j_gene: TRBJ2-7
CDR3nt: TGTGCCAGCAGCCCCCGAGAAGCGGGGATTAACGAGCAGTACTTC
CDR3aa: CASSPREAGINEQYF

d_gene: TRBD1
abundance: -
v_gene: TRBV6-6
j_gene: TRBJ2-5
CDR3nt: TGTGCCAGCAGCCAGTTCCGGGACAGGGGGCGAGAGACCCAGTACTTC
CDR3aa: CASSQFRDRGRETQYF

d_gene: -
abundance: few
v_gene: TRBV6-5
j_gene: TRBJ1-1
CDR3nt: TGTGCCAGCAGTTACTCTGCGGGGACTGAAGCTTTCTTT
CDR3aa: CASSYSAGTEAFF

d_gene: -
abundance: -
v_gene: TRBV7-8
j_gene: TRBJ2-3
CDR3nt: TGTGCCAGCAGCTCTACCGGGGGGCGCGGAGATACGCAGTATTTT
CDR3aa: CASSSTGGRGDTQYF

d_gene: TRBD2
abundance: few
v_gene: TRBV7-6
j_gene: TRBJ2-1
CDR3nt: TGTGCCAGCAGCTTAGGGACTAGCTCCTACAATGAGCAGTTCTTC
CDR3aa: CASSLGTSSYNEQFF

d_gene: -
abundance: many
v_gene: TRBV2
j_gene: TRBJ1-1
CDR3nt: TGTGCCAGCAGAAAGGCCGGGACAAAGAACACTGAAGCTTTCTTT
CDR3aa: CASRKAGTKNTEAFF

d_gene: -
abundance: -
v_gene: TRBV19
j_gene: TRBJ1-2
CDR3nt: TGTGCCAGTAAAGGGACGGCAAAAGGCTACACCTTC
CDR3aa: CASKGTAKGYTF

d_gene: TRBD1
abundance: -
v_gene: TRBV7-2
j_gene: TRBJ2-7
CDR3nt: TGTGCCAGCAGCTGGGGGACAGGGAGATCCTACGAGCAGTACTTC
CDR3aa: CASSWGTGRSYEQYF

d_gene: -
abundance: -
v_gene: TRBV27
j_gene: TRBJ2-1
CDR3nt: TGTGCCAGCAGTTGGGGGCAGCGCAATGAGCAGTTCTTC
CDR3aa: CASSWGQRNEQFF

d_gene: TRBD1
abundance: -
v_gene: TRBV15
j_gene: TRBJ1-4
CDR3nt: TGTGCCACCAGCAGAGCACGACAGGGTGGCGAAAAACTGTTTTTT
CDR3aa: CATSRARQGGEKLFF

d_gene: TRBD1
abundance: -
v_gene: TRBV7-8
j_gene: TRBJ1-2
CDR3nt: TGTGCCAGCAGCCTCCGTAGGACAGGCGAATATTACAACTTC
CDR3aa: CASSLRRTGEYYNF

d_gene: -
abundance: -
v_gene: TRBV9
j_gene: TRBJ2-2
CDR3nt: TGTGCCAGCAGCCCCGGAGGTCAGCCCTTCCCGAACGGGGAGCTGTTTTTT
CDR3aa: CASSPGGQPFPNGELFF

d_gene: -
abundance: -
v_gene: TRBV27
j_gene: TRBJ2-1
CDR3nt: TGTGCCAGCAGTTTCTCCGCGGACTATGGGGAGCAGTTCTTC
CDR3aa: CASSFSADYGEQFF

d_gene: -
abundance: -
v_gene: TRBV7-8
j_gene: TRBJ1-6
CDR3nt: TGTGCCAGCAGCAGGGCCTTCTATAATTCACCCCTCCACTTT
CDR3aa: CASSRAFYNSPLHF

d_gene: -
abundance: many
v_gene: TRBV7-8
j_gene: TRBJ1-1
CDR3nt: TGTGCCAGCATAACGGGCAGGGGCTTGAACACTGAAGCTTTCTTT
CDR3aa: CASITGRGLNTEAFF

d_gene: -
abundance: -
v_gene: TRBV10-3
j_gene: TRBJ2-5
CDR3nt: TGTGCCATCAGTGACTCTGGGGGCGTAGAGACCCAGTACTTC
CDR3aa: CAISDSGGVETQYF

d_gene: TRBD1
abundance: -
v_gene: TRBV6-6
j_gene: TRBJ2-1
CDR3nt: TGTGCCAGCAGTGAGGGGACAGGGTGGACGAGCTCCTACAATGAGCAGTTCTTC
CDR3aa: CASSEGTGWTSSYNEQFF

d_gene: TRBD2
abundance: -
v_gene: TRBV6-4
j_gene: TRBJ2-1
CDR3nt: TGTGCCAGCAGTAGGACTAGCAGAAATGAGCAGTTCTTC
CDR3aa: CASSRTSRNEQFF

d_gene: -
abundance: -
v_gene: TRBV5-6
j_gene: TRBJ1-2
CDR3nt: TGTGCCAGCAGCCTGGGTAACCGGGGTCTTGTTTATGGCTACACCTTC
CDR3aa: CASSLGNRGLVYGYTF

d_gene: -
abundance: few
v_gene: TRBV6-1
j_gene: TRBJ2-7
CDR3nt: TGTGCCAGCAGTGAGGGCAGAACAATTTTACTGAGCTCCTACGAGCAGTACTTC
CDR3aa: CASSEGRTILLSSYEQYF

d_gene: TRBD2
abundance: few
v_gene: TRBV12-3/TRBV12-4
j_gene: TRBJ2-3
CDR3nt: TGTGCCAGCACCAGTGGTAGCGGGGGTCAAGATACGCAGTATTTT
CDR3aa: CASTSGSGGQDTQYF

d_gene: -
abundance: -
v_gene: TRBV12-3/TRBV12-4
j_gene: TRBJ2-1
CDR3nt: TGTGCCAGCAGTCTTGGACAAGTACACTACAATGAGCAGTTCTTC
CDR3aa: CASSLGQVHYNEQFF

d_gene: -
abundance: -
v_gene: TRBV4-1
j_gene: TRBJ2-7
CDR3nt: TGCGCCAGCAGCCAAGTATTTGTAGGAGGTTGGGAGCAGTACTTC
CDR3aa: CASSQVFVGGWEQYF

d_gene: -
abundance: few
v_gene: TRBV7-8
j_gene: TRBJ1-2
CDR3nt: TGTGCCAGCAGTGGGGACCAAGCTAACTATGGCTACACCTTC
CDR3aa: CASSGDQANYGYTF

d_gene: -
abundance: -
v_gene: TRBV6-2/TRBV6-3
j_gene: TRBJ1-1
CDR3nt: TGTGCCAGCAGTTTTGGGAGGCGAACTGAAGCTTTCTTT
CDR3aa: CASSFGRRTEAFF

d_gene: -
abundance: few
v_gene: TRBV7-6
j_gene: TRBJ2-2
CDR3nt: TGTGCCGCAGGGGAGCTGTTTTTT
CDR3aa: CAAGELFF

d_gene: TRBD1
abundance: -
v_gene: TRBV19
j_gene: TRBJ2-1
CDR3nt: TGTGCCAGTAGTATAGTACGCGACAGGGGAAATGAGCAGTTCTTC
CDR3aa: CASSIVRDRGNEQFF

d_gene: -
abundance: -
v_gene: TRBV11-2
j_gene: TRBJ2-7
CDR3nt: TGTGCCAGCAGCTTAGATAAGGGGGGAACCGAGCAGTACTTC
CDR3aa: CASSLDKGGTEQYF